This T cell receptor (beta chain) comes out of a study of blood T cell repertoires in COVID-19. Study overall: Samples taken during acute and convalescent COVID-19 were collected in the United States, Italy and Spain. Sample material is recorded as cDNA or gDNA derived from T cells, B-cell-depleted T cells, or PBMCs.

In the authors' methods: Reference gene primers were amplified, and this amplification served to estimate nucleated cell counts. Produced via immunoSEQ multiplex PCR; TCRdb's table is partial and in-frame only. V and J calls and clone size are those listed in that table; D and trimming were worked out from the DNA. Here the sample spans approximately 150,000 clones, roughly 90% being singletons. The CDR3 is 14 residues long. V shed 2 bases and J 4 bases; nucleotides not matched to a gene: 4. CDR1 is ENHRY, CDR2 SYGVKD, per germline. The V call is TRBV10-3, the J call TRBJ1-2, with 7 bases identical to TRBD1. Sequenced input: peripheral blood. This sequence was found in a woman aged 45 to 65 with acute or convalescent COVID-19. CDR3 sequence reads: CAISEGGTAYGYTF. The CDR3 DNA follows: TGTGCCATCAGTGAGGGGGGGACAGCCTATGGCTACACCTTC.